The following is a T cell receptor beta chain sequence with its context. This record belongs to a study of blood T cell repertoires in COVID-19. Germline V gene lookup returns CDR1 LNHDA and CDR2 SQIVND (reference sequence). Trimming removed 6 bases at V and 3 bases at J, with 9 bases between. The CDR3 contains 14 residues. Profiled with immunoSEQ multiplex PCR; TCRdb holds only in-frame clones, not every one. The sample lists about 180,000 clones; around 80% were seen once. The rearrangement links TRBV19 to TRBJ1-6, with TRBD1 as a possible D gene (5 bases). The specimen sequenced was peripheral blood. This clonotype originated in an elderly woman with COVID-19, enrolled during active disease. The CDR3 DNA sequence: TGTGCCAGTAGCCAGACAGTCTATAATTCACCCCTCCACTTT. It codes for CASSQTVYNSPLHF.